The 4 T cell receptor beta chains in this list originate from one sample, sequenced in a study of blood T cells in healthy people across ages. Sample-barcoded 5' priming and a J-beta primer mix drove a second PCR of about 6 to 12 cycles. MiXCR, applied by TCRdb to the 5' RACE reads, yields one record per CDR3 protein. The sample shows about 840,000 distinct CDR3 sequences, approximately 32% of them seen only once. The data were also submitted as part of a second study, on T cells of mothers and their children.

The sample was blood. Receptors originate from a woman aged 40 to 49 in good health.

This sequence joins TRBV7-9 and TRBJ2-7; 7 bases are a match to TRBD1. The better agreement between TRBJ2-5 and the DNA end casts doubt on the J call. CDR3 length: 13 amino acids. Germline V gene sequence: CDR1 SEHNR, CDR2 FQNEAQ (reference sequence). CDR3 sequence (DNA): TGTGCCAGCAGCTTTGGGCCAGGGGGGACCCAGTACTTC. Its translation: CASSFGPGGTQYF.

The rearrangement links TRBV20-1 to TRBJ2-5, with TRBD2 identical over 15 bases. The CDR3 is 18 amino acids. Germline trimming cut 6 bases from V and 5 bases from J; bases unmatched to any gene: 16. CDR1 DFQATT and CDR2 SNEGSKA come from the germline V gene (reference sequence). Here the CDR3 DNA reads TGCAGTGCATATAAGCCGGGACTAGCGGGGGGTACTCTGGAGACCCAGTACTTC. This encodes CSAYKPGLAGGTLETQYF.

The CDR3 is CASSYLTGTRNEQFF. CDR3 nucleotides: TGTGCCAGCAGTTACCTGACAGGGACGCGCAATGAGCAGTTCTTC. The rearrangement links TRBV9 to TRBJ2-1, with TRBD1 identical over 7 bases. After removal of 5 bases from V and 6 bases from J, the junction contained 11 bases not matched to a gene. The CDR3 has 15 residues. CDR1 and CDR2 (germline): SGDLS, YYNGEE.

This clonotype occurred a few times. The chain recombines TRBV27 with TRBJ2-3; D tentatively reads TRBD1 or TRBD2 (6 bases each). The CDR3 sequence is 19 residues long. Per germline, CDR1 MNHEY and CDR2 SMNVEV (reference sequence). V lost 0 bases and J lost 2, with 21 bases in between. Written as DNA, the CDR3 is TGTGCCAGCAGTTTATCGCCTGGGGCCGGGGGCGAGGTCACAGATACGCAGTATTTT. It translates to CASSLSPGAGGEVTDTQYF.